This TCR beta chain was recorded in a study of T cell changes during pregnancy in multiple sclerosis. Trimming took 3 bases from V and 0 from J, leaving 11 bases between them. The CDR3 length is 15 residues. In germline, CDR1 is SGHRS, CDR2 YFSETQ. TCRdb's table, derived via immunoSEQ multiplex PCR, lists solely in-frame clones and lacks some. The sample has about 70,000 clones; 85% to 95% are singletons. This chain uses TRBV5-1 with TRBJ2-3, with D perhaps TRBD1 (5 bases). This sequence originates from a female donor with multiple sclerosis, enrolled in a pregnancy study. Sequenced material: peripheral blood, taken before pregnancy. This CDR3 is CASSSRTPSTDTQYF. As DNA, the CDR3 is TGCGCCAGCAGCTCCCGGACACCTAGCACAGATACGCAGTATTTT. The variable domain in full, with the rest retrieved from reference TRBV5-1 and TRBJ2-3, is KAGVTQTPRYLIKTRGQQVTLSCSPISGHRSVSWYQQTPGQGLQFLFEYFSETQRNKGNFPGRFSGRQFSNSRSEMNVSTLELGDSALYLCASSSRTPSTDTQYFGPGTRLTVL.